One and the same sample provided the 28 T cell receptor beta chains below, sequenced in a study of blood T cell repertoires in COVID-19. Measured with immunoSEQ multiplex PCR; TCRdb has only the in-frame clones, and not every one. The sample records about 200,000 clones, 84% being singletons. The source material was peripheral blood. Receptors originate from a human donor in a cohort sampled during active COVID-19.

J is TRBJ1-1 and V is TRBV7-8; tentatively, D is TRBD1 (6 bases). V lost 3 bases and J 4 bases, leaving 27 bases between the germline ends. The CDR3 length is 19 residues. Germline V lookup: CDR1 SGHVS, CDR2 FQNEAQ. Here the CDR3 DNA reads TGTGCCAGCAGCTTCTTTTTAACGGGAGGTGGGGGCAGTGGCACTGAAGCTTTCTTT. Its translation: CASSFFLTGGGGSGTEAFF.

Written as DNA, the CDR3 is TGTGCCAGCAGCTTAGTGGGGACAGGGCCCTACAATGAGCAGTTCTTC. As protein: CASSLVGTGPYNEQFF. The chain carries TRBV7-8 and TRBJ2-1; 9 bases agree with TRBD1. Germline V gene data show CDR1 as SGHVS and CDR2 as FQNEAQ. The CDR3 length is 16 residues. The J segment lost 2 bases and the V segment lost 1 base, leaving 3 bases of the junction unmatched.

The rearrangement links TRBV6-1 to TRBJ2-6; D is possibly TRBD1 (5 bases). V shed 2 bases and J shed 0 bases, with 5 bases lying between them. The CDR3 loop spans 15 amino acids. Germline CDR1 is MNHNS and CDR2 is SASEGT. In nucleotides, the CDR3 is TGTGCCAGCAGTGAACAGGGCTCTGGGGCCAACGTCCTGACTTTC. It yields the protein CASSEQGSGANVLTF.

The chain joins TRBV4-2 to TRBJ1-4, with D uncertain. Germline loops: CDR1 LGHNA, CDR2 YNFKEQ. V was clipped by 1 base and J by 10 bases, with 10 bases between them. This CDR3 contains 13 residues. CDR3 DNA sequence: TGTGCCAGCAGCCAAGTGAAGCTGAGAAAACTGTTTTTT. It yields the protein CASSQVKLRKLFF.

The chain carries TRBV10-2 and TRBJ2-1; D might be TRBD2 (7 bases). There are 13 residues in the CDR3. V lost 7 bases, J lost 5 bases, and 12 bases lay in between. Germline V CDR1 and CDR2: WSHSY, SAAADI. The CDR3 spells CASNGGRDNEQFF. The CDR3 DNA reads as TGCGCCAGCAACGGGGGGCGCGACAATGAGCAGTTCTTC.

This sequence joins TRBV7-8 and TRBJ2-1; 12 nucleotides agree with TRBD2. Per germline, CDR1 SGHVS and CDR2 FQNEAQ. The CDR3 spans 14 residues. With 4 bases clipped from V and 5 bases from J, the junction kept 0 bases outside the gene matches. This CDR3 reads CASSSSGGDNEQFF. CDR3 DNA sequence: TGTGCCAGCAGCTCTAGCGGGGGGGACAATGAGCAGTTCTTC.

J is TRBJ2-1 and V is TRBV27; D not resolved. CDR1 MNHEY and CDR2 SMNVEV come from the germline V gene (reference sequence). CDR3 length: 14 residues. Trimming took 2 bases from V and 2 from J, leaving 7 bases between them. CDR3 nucleotides: TGTGCCAGCAGTTTAAGGCGGCCCTACAATGAGCAGTTCTTC. Its translation: CASSLRRPYNEQFF.

This chain uses TRBV27 with TRBJ2-7, with 7 bases lining up with TRBD2. V shed 6 bases and J 1 base; nucleotides not matched to a gene: 12. CDR3 length equals 16 residues. Germline CDR1 MNHEY, CDR2 SMNVEV (reference sequence). CDR3 sequence reads: CASRPGLGGGSYEQYF. The CDR3, as DNA: TGTGCCAGCAGGCCTGGACTGGGGGGGGGTTCCTACGAGCAGTACTTC.

The chain is built from TRBV18 and TRBJ1-2; TRBD1 matches at 9 bases. J was trimmed by 8 bases and V by 3 bases; bases with no gene match: 10. CDR3 length: 15 residues. Germline CDR1 KGHSH, CDR2 LQKENI. The CDR3 protein is CASSPLGQGTIGYTF. CDR3 coding DNA: TGTGCCAGCTCACCGCTGGGACAGGGAACTATAGGCTACACCTTC.

This clone has just one count. CDR3 nucleotide sequence: TGTGCCACCAGCACCTCTCAGGGGGCGCGCTACAATGAGCAGTTCTTC. Translation gives CATSTSQGARYNEQFF. The chain is built from TRBV15 and TRBJ2-1, with TRBD1 identical over 8 bases. Germline loops: CDR1 LNHNV, CDR2 YYDKDF (reference sequence). This CDR3 region has 16 residues. After removal of 4 bases from V and 3 bases from J, the junction contained 8 bases not matched to a gene.

V is TRBV9 and J is TRBJ2-7, with 9 nucleotides matching TRBD2. This CDR3 has 14 residues. With 4 bases clipped from V and 3 bases from J, the junction kept 5 bases outside the gene matches. CDR1 and CDR2 from the germline V gene are SGDLS and YYNGEE. This CDR3 is CASSPTSGRYEQYF. Written as DNA, the CDR3 is TGTGCCAGCAGCCCGACTAGCGGCCGCTACGAGCAGTACTTC.

The chain couples TRBV11-1 to TRBJ1-4, with D maybe TRBD1 (6 bases). Trimming pared 5 bases from V and 4 bases from J, leaving 11 bases between. Germline loops: CDR1 SGHAT, CDR2 FQDESV (reference sequence). The CDR3 contains 14 residues. The CDR3, as DNA: TGTGCCAGCAGCCGGGACATCTTTAATGAAAAACTGTTTTTT. It translates to CASSRDIFNEKLFF.

This clone was counted only a few times. This sequence joins TRBV30 and TRBJ1-4, with D possibly matching TRBD1 (6 bases). The length of the CDR3 is 14 residues. Trimming took 5 bases from V and 4 from J, leaving 14 bases between them. CDR1 and CDR2 from the germline V gene are GTSNPN and SVGIG (reference sequence). This chain's CDR3 is CAWAPTGSNEKLFF. The CDR3 nucleotides read TGTGCCTGGGCCCCTACAGGGAGTAATGAAAAACTGTTTTTT.

This clone was detected ten times or more. The chain joins TRBV2 to TRBJ1-6; 9 positions match TRBD1. Germline V lookup: CDR1 SNHLY, CDR2 FYNNEI. J gave up 10 bases and V 6 bases, and 7 bases lay outside the gene matches. There are 14 residues in the CDR3. The CDR3, as DNA: TGTGCCAGCAGGAGGGGACAGGGTAGCTCACCCCTCCACTTT. It yields the protein CASRRGQGSSPLHF.

The V call is TRBV9, the J call TRBJ1-5; D possibly corresponds to TRBD1 (5 bases). Germline-derived CDR1 and CDR2 are SGDLS and YYNGEE. CDR3 length: 14 amino acids. With 0 bases removed from V and 9 bases from J, the gap between germline ends came to 13 bases. Here the CDR3 reads CASSVGGVSAPQHF. The CDR3 DNA reads TGTGCCAGCAGCGTAGGGGGGGTTTCAGCGCCCCAGCATTTT.

This clone was recorded a few times. This chain joins TRBV2 and TRBJ2-3, with 9 bases aligning to TRBD2. The trim removed 7 bases at V and 1 base at J, leaving 3 bases unmatched. The V gene's germline CDR1 is SNHLY and CDR2 FYNNEI. This CDR3 has 14 amino acids. The CDR3 sequence is CASIAGGRTDTQYF. CDR3 coding DNA: TGTGCCAGCATTGCGGGAGGGCGCACAGATACGCAGTATTTT.

The gene calls are TRBV27 and TRBJ1-1, with D perhaps TRBD1 (6 bases). This CDR3 is 15 amino acids long. V lost 4 bases, J lost 1 base, and 13 bases lay in between. Per the germline V gene, CDR1 is MNHEY and CDR2 is SMNVEV (reference sequence). CDR3 loop: CASSYGDRPNTEAFF. The CDR3, as DNA: TGTGCCAGCAGTTACGGTGACAGGCCGAACACTGAAGCTTTCTTT.

A remark on this clone: Other DNA sequences in this sample translate to the same CDR3. V usage is TRBV28 and J usage is TRBJ1-5, with TRBD1 as a possible D gene (6 bases). Germline lookup yields CDR1 MDHEN and CDR2 SYDVKM. There are 15 residues in the CDR3. The V end lost 2 bases, the J end lost 2 bases, and 10 bases lay between the germline ends. Written as DNA, the CDR3 is TGTGCCAGCAGTTTAACAGGGCGAGGCAATCAGCCCCAGCATTTT. Translation: CASSLTGRGNQPQHF.

The V call is TRBV5-1, the J call TRBJ2-7; TRBD2 might be the D (6 bases). Germline V gene lookup returns CDR1 SGHRS and CDR2 YFSETQ. The CDR3 is 16 residues long. Trimming left V 0 bases short and J 0 bases short, with 13 bases between. The CDR3 DNA reads TGCGCCAGCAGCTTGGAGGCGGGACTGAGCTCCTACGAGCAGTACTTC. Translation: CASSLEAGLSSYEQYF.

This clone was recorded only once. The chain uses TRBV7-9 and TRBJ2-1, with TRBD2 identical over 10 bases. V was clipped by 5 bases and J by 0 bases; unmatched bases: 10. This CDR3 is built from 18 residues. Germline V gene lookup returns CDR1 SEHNR and CDR2 FQNEAQ (reference sequence). CDR3 residues: CASSPPASGRPSYNEQFF. CDR3 sequence (DNA): TGTGCCAGCAGCCCACCGGCTAGCGGGAGACCCTCCTACAATGAGCAGTTCTTC.

The chain carries TRBV6-5 and TRBJ1-2; 7 nucleotides align to TRBD1. Trimming at V came to 6 bases and at J to 4 bases, leaving 8 bases not matched to a gene. CDR3 length: 14 residues. Germline V gene data show CDR1 as MNHEY and CDR2 as SVGAGI. CDR3 residues: CASSEGTASYGYTF. DNA of the CDR3: TGTGCCAGCAGCGAGGGGACAGCCTCCTATGGCTACACCTTC.

This chain joins TRBV7-6 and TRBJ1-5, with a tentative D call TRBD1 (5 bases). Germline lookup yields CDR1 SGHVS and CDR2 FNYEAQ. Trimming took 5 bases from V and 15 from J, leaving 14 bases between them. The CDR3 consists of 11 residues. CDR3 loop: CASSGGQGVHF. Here the CDR3 DNA reads TGTGCCAGCAGCGGAGGGCAAGGGGTGCATTTT.

The sample holds one count of this clone. The genes are TRBV19 and TRBJ2-1; the D gene is possibly TRBD2 (5 bases). CDR1 and CDR2 from the germline V gene are LNHDA and SQIVND (reference sequence). Trimming cost V 2 bases and J 6 bases, with 14 bases left between them. The CDR3 totals 15 residues. Here the CDR3 DNA reads TGTGCCAGTAGTATAAGGCCCCGGGATCGCAATGAGCAGTTCTTC. This sequence encodes CASSIRPRDRNEQFF.

This chain connects TRBV5-8 to TRBJ1-5, with 7 positions matching TRBD1. This CDR3 is built from 14 residues. The ends lost 2 bases at V and 6 bases at J; junction bases unmatched: 5. Germline CDR1 is SGHTS and CDR2 is YDEGEE. The CDR3 sequence is CASSLGPGGQPQHF. The DNA for the CDR3 is TGTGCCAGCAGCTTAGGGCCAGGGGGTCAGCCCCAGCATTTT.

The chain carries TRBV6-6 and TRBJ2-6; tentative D call: TRBD1 (6 bases). V was trimmed by 2 bases and J by 1 base, leaving 6 bases between them. CDR3 length: 15 amino acids. CDR1 is MNHNY, CDR2 SVGAGI, per germline (reference sequence). The CDR3: CASSYGQSGANVLTF. Here the CDR3 DNA reads TGTGCCAGCAGTTACGGACAGTCTGGGGCCAACGTCCTGACTTTC.

The J gene is TRBJ2-4, the V gene TRBV25-1; D gene uncertain. Deletions cut 3 bases from V and 1 base from J, with 7 bases between. Germline V CDR1 and CDR2: MGHDK, SYGVNS. The CDR3 loop spans 14 amino acids. Here the CDR3 DNA reads TGTGCCAGCAGTGATTCACTCGCCAAAAACATTCAGTACTTC. Translating it yields CASSDSLAKNIQYF.

The rearrangement uses TRBV25-1 and TRBJ1-4; D is uncertain. This CDR3 is built from 16 residues. In germline, CDR1 is MGHDK, CDR2 SYGVNS. The V end lost 1 base, the J end lost 7 bases, and 16 bases lay between the germline ends. CDR3 coding DNA: TGTGCCAGCAGTGAATTCCGCGGGGTGCTCGGTGAAAAACTGTTTTTT. As protein: CASSEFRGVLGEKLFF.

The gene calls are TRBV7-9 and TRBJ2-6, with a possible D match to TRBD1 (5 bases). CDR3 length equals 18 residues. CDR1 is SEHNR, CDR2 FQNEAQ, per germline (reference sequence). Trimming pared 5 bases from V and 0 bases from J, leaving 17 bases between. CDR3 in DNA: TGTGCCAGCAGCCCGACGCAGGGATCCTCCTCTGGGGCCAACGTCCTGACTTTC. It encodes CASSPTQGSSSGANVLTF. The whole variable domain, filled in from reference TRBV7-9 and TRBJ2-6, reads DTGVSQNPRHKITKRGQNVTFRCDPISEHNRLYWYRQTLGQGPEFLTYFQNEAQLEKSRLLSDRFSAERPKGSFSTLEIQRTEQGDSAMYLCASSPTQGSSSGANVLTFGAGSRLTVL.